Below, one TCR beta chain is given with its context. Germline CDR1 and CDR2: SGDLS and YYNGEE. The CDR3 consists of 14 residues. The V segment lost 1 base and the J segment 0 bases; nucleotides outside the gene matches: 1. This sample was included in a study of T cell changes during pregnancy in multiple sclerosis. Assay: immunoSEQ multiplex PCR; the TCRdb copy retains only in-frame clones and omits some. This sample yields about 75,000 clones, of which roughly 94% are seen a single time; less than 0.15% belongs to the top ten. The sequenced sample was CD4+ T cells from peripheral blood mononuclear cells, obtained after pregnancy. V and J are TRBV9 and TRBJ2-7, with 7 nucleotides matching TRBD2. The source of this sequence is a female donor with multiple sclerosis, enrolled in a pregnancy study. The CDR3 region is CASSVLADSYEQYF. The CDR3 DNA reads as TGTGCCAGCAGCGTACTAGCGGACTCCTACGAGCAGTACTTC.